These T cell receptor beta chains were read from a single sample in a study of spatial heterogeneity in lung cancer. TCRdb itself ran the 5' RACE reads through MiXCR, one entry per CDR3 protein. The sample lists approximately 9,600 distinct CDR3 sequences, 8% occurring once. The starting material was lung tumor tissue, obtained at surgery. The receptors derive from a male donor with early-stage non-small cell lung cancer. The CDR3 runs from the conserved cysteine through the conserved F or W. A clone size is listed for some rows: how often the clone was seen (once, few, many), or a class if it is expanded.

clone_size j_call v_call cdr3_aa
many TRBJ1-5 TRBV28 CASSFPSRQMGQPQHF
many TRBJ1-2 TRBV28 CASSWPRSNYGYTF
many TRBJ2-3 TRBV6-6 CASSISGAYTDTQYF
- TRBJ2-7 TRBV5-5 CASSLREEQYF
many TRBJ2-5 TRBV5-1 CASSLDGETQYF
few TRBJ2-3 TRBV10-3 CAIRNGLAGASDTQYF
few TRBJ2-3 TRBV20-1 CSALPTTRERGTDTQYF
medium-sized TRBJ2-7 TRBV5-1 CASSLVAGSYEQYF
medium-sized TRBJ2-3 TRBV19 CASSEGGSADTQYF
- TRBJ2-5 TRBV20-1 CSASDPAGMFETQYF
medium-sized TRBJ2-6 TRBV27 CASSLSGGANVLTF
few TRBJ2-7 TRBV7-2 CASSLVSTYEQYF
- TRBJ1-2 TRBV28 CASRRQGDYGYTF
many TRBJ1-1 TRBV12-3/TRBV12-4 CASSFRGEAFF
few TRBJ2-7 TRBV27 CASSFVGGRGVGEQYF
many TRBJ2-3 TRBV7-9 CASSPDRGKGADTQYF
- TRBJ2-7 TRBV11-2 CASSPRDGTYEQYF
many TRBJ2-3 TRBV2 CASSPETSGDTQYF
few TRBJ1-6 TRBV6-6 CASSTGTGGVSPLHF
few TRBJ2-2 TRBV20-1 CSARDPVTGDTGELFF
many TRBJ2-3 TRBV7-6 CASSLAGLRGVDTQYF
- TRBJ2-5 TRBV5-4 CASSLEGRTQETQYF
many TRBJ1-1 TRBV6-5 CASSYGAWGAGMAEAFF
- TRBJ2-3 TRBV9 CASSADYPGGTDTQYF
- TRBJ2-3 TRBV9 CASSVSGHSLGTDTQYF
medium-sized TRBJ1-1 TRBV7-2 CASSPRTRGPPEAFF
many TRBJ1-1 TRBV6-2/TRBV6-3 CASSYIDTEAFF
many TRBJ1-6 TRBV5-6 CASSYKNSPLHF
many TRBJ2-7 TRBV7-2 CASSFATGGEQYF
many TRBJ2-1 TRBV5-1 CASSFSGGDNEQFF
many TRBJ1-1 TRBV20-1 CSARAGVGYGTEAFF
few TRBJ2-7 TRBV28 CASSLGLAGAEQYF
many TRBJ2-5 TRBV9 CASSVEIAPGETQYF
- TRBJ2-1 TRBV28 CASSLVHSYNEQFF
many TRBJ2-3 TRBV6-6 CASSYPGAGDTQYF
many TRBJ2-3 TRBV29-1 CSVEGAGPDTQYF
- TRBJ2-7 TRBV5-1 CASSLPGNEQYF
- TRBJ2-7 TRBV5-6 CASSPTLAGKREQYF
many TRBJ2-5 TRBV29-1 CSDGPSYQETQYF
medium-sized TRBJ2-5 TRBV18 CASSPLLAGGQETQYF